This TCR beta chain was sequenced for a study of blood T cell repertoires in COVID-19. Background on the study: Samples representing acute and convalescent COVID-19 were sourced from the United States, Italy and Spain.

This table comes from immunoSEQ multiplex PCR, and its TCRdb copy is limited to in-frame clones, with some not included. Of about 88,000 clones in the sample, around 85% were seen once. Germline lookup yields CDR1 MGHDK and CDR2 SYGVNS. V lost 3 bases to trimming and J lost 7 bases, with 15 bases between them. CDR3 length: 14 amino acids. The V and J genes are TRBV25-1 and TRBJ1-2; a weak D match, TRBD1 (5 bases). This receptor was identified in an older woman with COVID-19, enrolled during active disease. Sequencing input: peripheral blood. As DNA, the CDR3 is TGTGCCAGCAGTGATTTCAGGGCGCGGGGTGGCTACACCTTC. Residues: CASSDFRARGGYTF.